The clone carrying this T cell receptor beta chain was found many times. Time point specified: blood at routine non-recurrence follow-up after resection. These data originate in a study of spatial heterogeneity in lung cancer. Individually, TCR cDNA molecules were each labelled with a unique molecular identifier. Using its own MiXCR run on the 5' RACE reads, TCRdb lists one record per CDR3 protein. The sample consists of about 33,000 distinct CDR3 sequences, around 9.3% of them appearing once. The CDR3 covers 16 residues. CDR1 and CDR2 from the germline V gene are SEHNR and FQNEAQ (reference sequence). Trimming took 1 base from V and 2 from J; bases not matched to a gene: 4.

The chain recombines TRBV7-9 with TRBJ2-5, with TRBD1 identical over 10 bases. The source material was PBMCs, sampled at follow-up. The clonotype was recovered from a female donor with early-stage non-small cell lung cancer. DNA for the CDR3: TGTGCCAGCAGCTTAGGGGACAGGGGCCCTCAAGAGACCCAGTACTTC. The encoded protein is CASSLGDRGPQETQYF.